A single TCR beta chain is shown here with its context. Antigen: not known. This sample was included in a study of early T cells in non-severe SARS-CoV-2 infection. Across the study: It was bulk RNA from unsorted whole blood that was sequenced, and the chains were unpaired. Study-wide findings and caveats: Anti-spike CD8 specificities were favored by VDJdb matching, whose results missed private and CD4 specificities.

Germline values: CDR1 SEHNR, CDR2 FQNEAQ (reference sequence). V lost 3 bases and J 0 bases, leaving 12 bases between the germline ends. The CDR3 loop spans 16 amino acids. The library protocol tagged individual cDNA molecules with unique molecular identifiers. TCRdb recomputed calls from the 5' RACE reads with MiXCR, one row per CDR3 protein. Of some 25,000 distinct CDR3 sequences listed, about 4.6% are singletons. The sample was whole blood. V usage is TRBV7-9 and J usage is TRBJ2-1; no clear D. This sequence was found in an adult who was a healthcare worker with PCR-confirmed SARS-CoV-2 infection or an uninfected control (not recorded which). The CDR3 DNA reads TGTGCCAGCAGCTTCCTGACCGCTAGCTCCTACAATGAGCAGTTCTTC. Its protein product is CASSFLTASSYNEQFF. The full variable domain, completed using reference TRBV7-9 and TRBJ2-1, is DTGVSQNPRHKITKRGQNVTFRCDPISEHNRLYWYRQTLGQGPEFLTYFQNEAQLEKSRLLSDRFSAERPKGSFSTLEIQRTEQGDSAMYLCASSFLTASSYNEQFFGPGTRLTVL.